The rows below give T cell receptor beta chains drawn from one sample of a study of human T cells and chemical hapten exposure. TCRdb reprocessed the RACE reads via MiXCR and lists one record per CDR3 protein. The table lists 50,000 to 60,000 distinct CDR3 sequences, under 15% of them singletons. Material: whole blood, obtained in connection with sensitization to the hapten diphenylcyclopropenone (DPC). The source of these receptors is a man aged 25-40 years with alopecia areata. Some clones in this sample may be carry-over from other donors' samples. CDR3s include the opening cysteine and the closing phenylalanine or tryptophan.

CDR3 protein | V gene
CSSVEGSSGNTIYF | TRBV29-1
CSVSGGEYF | TRBV29-1
CASELTRQGSHEQYF | TRBV27
CASTAQLRGEQYF | TRBV6-2/TRBV6-3
CASSVTSVGTEAFF | TRBV10-2
CATSASFGGRYGYTF | TRBV24-1
CASSDRGSRNQPQHF | TRBV2
CAISEGAGIVEQYF | TRBV10-3
CASGGDRGRGYTF | TRBV7-3
CSVGQQLIQETQYF | TRBV29-1
CASSPSEVTVAGPEGYTF | TRBV18
CASSYLGVAGANVLTF | TRBV6-5
CSVEPPPITDTQYF | TRBV29-1
CASSPSGSYNSPLHF | TRBV9
CASSPQERSSYEQYF | TRBV18
CASSPSLTSGEKLFF | TRBV2
CASSQGVGSKNIQYF | TRBV4-3
CASSNPGQANEKLFF | TRBV5-1
CASSPTGLREKLFF | TRBV7-2
CASSGRPRDGANTGELFF | TRBV9
CASSVGDTEAFF | TRBV2
CASSTRQGAQYF | TRBV7-2
CASSQEVRAHSGGYTF | TRBV4-3
CASSQILGSPGELFF | TRBV4-1
CASSLGNQYGWSDEQFF | TRBV5-1
CSARTVTFANTGELFF | TRBV20-1
CASSLAAGGQPQHF | TRBV13
CASSLAPGTDYEQYF | TRBV5-1
CSARTTGGNEKLFF | TRBV29-1
CSAPGGTETQYF | TRBV20-1
CASSTTGTGQQPQHF | TRBV19
CSGSPTYYNEQFF | TRBV29-1
CASSSGGGADTQYF | TRBV19
CASSLYEGSTYNEQFF | TRBV27
CASSSGDYEQYF | TRBV11-3
CASSPSLRRAESIQYF | TRBV18
CSERSGGKDTEAFF | TRBV20-1
CASSQEWRNSYRNEQFF | TRBV4-1
CASSVVGGQGGEQFF | TRBV9
CASSLLPPGDTEAFF | TRBV5-1
CASSPGTAYNSPLHF | TRBV7-9
CAISSVGQGQETQYF | TRBV10-3
CASSEAKGGAYGYTF | TRBV6-1
CSVEDSGAVQFF | TRBV29-1
CASSPDYEQYF | TRBV7-8
CSVSDAWEQYF | TRBV29-1
CASSPGAGYPAFF | TRBV12-3/TRBV12-4
CASSVAPKQETQYF | TRBV9